The 26 T cell receptor beta chains reported below all come from one sample, sequenced in a study of blood T cell repertoires in COVID-19. Profiling relied on immunoSEQ multiplex PCR, and the TCRdb table lists in-frame clones only, not all of them. This table has roughly 570,000 clones, about 89% appearing once. The sequenced sample consisted of peripheral blood. These receptors were taken from a woman in her fifties or sixties with COVID-19, enrolled during active disease.

The V gene is TRBV19, the J gene TRBJ2-2; 7 bases map to TRBD2. In germline, CDR1 is LNHDA, CDR2 SQIVND (reference sequence). J was trimmed by 4 bases and V by 8 bases; bases with no gene match: 7. The length of the CDR3 is 14 residues. DNA for the CDR3: TGTGCCAGTCAAAGACTAGCCAGCACCGGGGAGCTGTTTTTT. This gives the protein CASQRLASTGELFF.

The chain links TRBV2 to TRBJ1-2, with TRBD1 matching over 7 bases. The CDR3 runs to 17 residues. Germline CDR1 SNHLY, CDR2 FYNNEI. The trim removed 2 bases at V and 1 base at J, leaving 10 bases unmatched. CDR3 region: CASSERPTGPLNYGYTF. DNA of the CDR3: TGTGCCAGCAGTGAAAGGCCGACAGGGCCCCTTAACTATGGCTACACCTTC.

J is TRBJ2-1 and V is TRBV5-4; 8 positions match TRBD2. V shed 0 bases, J shed 6 bases, and the junction held 5 bases outside the gene matches. The germline V gene has CDR1 SGHNT and CDR2 YYREEE (reference sequence). This CDR3 spans 15 amino acids. The CDR3 spells CASSLAAGVVNEQFF. The CDR3 coding sequence is TGTGCCAGCAGCTTGGCAGCGGGGGTTGTCAATGAGCAGTTCTTC.

This sequence joins TRBV5-5 and TRBJ2-3; 9 nucleotides agree with TRBD1. The CDR3 totals 16 residues. The trim removed 4 bases at V and 4 bases at J, leaving 10 bases unmatched. Per germline, CDR1 SGHKS and CDR2 YYEKEE (reference sequence). The CDR3 DNA reads TGTGCCAGCAGCCTACTCGGGACAGGGATCGCAGATACGCAGTATTTT. It translates to CASSLLGTGIADTQYF.

The V call is TRBV6-5, the J call TRBJ1-1; 8 bases match TRBD1. V gave up 6 bases and J gave up 5 bases; unmatched junction bases: 11. The germline V gene encodes CDR1 MNHEY and CDR2 SVGAGI. The CDR3 covers 15 residues. The CDR3 coding sequence is TGTGCCAGCAGCTCCATCGACAGGGGAGGAACTGAAGCTTTCTTT. Translated, it gives CASSSIDRGGTEAFF.

The rearrangement uses TRBV27 and TRBJ1-4; 7 bases fit TRBD1. The CDR3 extends over 16 amino acids. The V segment lost 6 bases and the J segment 7 bases; nucleotides outside the gene matches: 14. The germline gives CDR1 MNHEY, CDR2 SMNVEV (reference sequence). The CDR3 coding sequence is TGTGCCAGCAGCCGTTATCGAGGGGGCGTGGGTGAAAAACTGTTTTTT. Protein product: CASSRYRGGVGEKLFF.

This clone was seen a handful of times. V and J are TRBV19 and TRBJ1-2; no firm D call. V was pared by 1 base and J by 8 bases, with 11 bases between. CDR1 LNHDA and CDR2 SQIVND come from the germline V gene (reference sequence). This CDR3 is built from 13 residues. Here the CDR3 reads CASSIGFPQGYTF. The DNA of the CDR3 is TGTGCCAGTAGTATAGGATTTCCTCAGGGCTACACCTTC.

The chain couples TRBV11-2 to TRBJ1-3, with D uncertain. The V gene lost 5 bases and the J gene lost 3 bases, with 14 bases spanning the gap. Germline V gives CDR1 SGHAT, CDR2 FQNNGV. The CDR3 totals 15 residues. The CDR3 DNA is TGTGCCAGCAGCCCCCAGACTGGATTTGGAAACACCATATATTTT. It is translated as CASSPQTGFGNTIYF.

The table lists this clone with a few counts. The chain has TRBV9 and TRBJ1-3, with a weak D call TRBD1 (6 bases). CDR1 is SGDLS, CDR2 YYNGEE, per germline. Trimming shortened V by 3 bases and J by 8 bases, and 15 bases separated the two germline ends. The CDR3 runs 14 residues. The CDR3 protein is CASSAPGQGDTIYF. The CDR3 nucleotides read TGTGCCAGCAGCGCCCCGGGACAAGGGGACACCATATATTTT.

This sequence joins TRBV5-4 and TRBJ1-2, with D possibly being TRBD1 (5 bases). This CDR3 comprises 15 residues. V shed 3 bases and J shed 6 bases, with 18 bases lying between them. Germline lookup yields CDR1 SGHNT and CDR2 YYREEE (reference sequence). CDR3 sequence reads: CASSSTGIRGDGYTF. The CDR3 region has the DNA TGTGCCAGCAGCTCGACGGGGATACGGGGGGATGGCTACACCTTC.

The rearrangement joins TRBV6-5 to TRBJ2-7, with D possibly matching TRBD1 (6 bases). The CDR3 runs 13 residues. Germline V CDR1 and CDR2: MNHEY, SVGAGI. V was pared by 7 bases and J by 3 bases, with 13 bases between. The CDR3 DNA reads as TGTGCCAGCAAAAGGGGCAGGGGCTACGAGCAGTACTTC. The encoded protein is CASKRGRGYEQYF.

The chain has TRBV2 and TRBJ2-3, with 7 bases identical to TRBD2. CDR1 SNHLY and CDR2 FYNNEI come from the germline V gene. This CDR3 is built from 13 residues. V lost 7 bases to trimming and J lost 5 bases; unmatched junction nucleotides: 6. CDR3 sequence: CASKSGVGDTQYF. CDR3 nucleotides: TGTGCCAGCAAGAGCGGGGTGGGAGATACGCAGTATTTT.

The chain uses TRBV10-3 and TRBJ2-6, with D possibly TRBD2 on 5 matching bases. The CDR3 is 17 amino acids. From germline, CDR1 is ENHRY and CDR2 SYGVKD. The germline V and J ends were trimmed by 0 bases and 2 bases, with 11 bases remaining between them. The CDR3 DNA follows: TGTGCCATCAGTGAGTCGGCCCGGAGGACTGGGGCCAACGTCCTGACTTTC. Translation: CAISESARRTGANVLTF.

J is TRBJ1-4 and V is TRBV5-4, with TRBD1 matching 10 bases. This CDR3 is built from 15 residues. CDR1 SGHNT and CDR2 YYREEE come from the germline V gene (reference sequence). Losses at the gene ends were 4 bases for V and 8 bases for J; bases not matched to a gene: 8. The CDR3 is CASSRTRDRGEKLFF. The CDR3 DNA reads TGTGCCAGCAGCCGAACCCGGGACAGGGGCGAAAAACTGTTTTTT.

Worth noting for this clone: Other DNA sequences in this sample translate to the same CDR3. V usage is TRBV27 and J usage is TRBJ2-1, with 8 positions matching TRBD1. CDR3 length: 11 amino acids. The V and J ends lost 6 bases and 10 bases, in that order; junction bases with no gene match: 2. Germline V lookup: CDR1 MNHEY, CDR2 SMNVEV (reference sequence). Here the CDR3 DNA reads TGTGCCAGCAGCCCAGGGGGCGAGCAGTTCTTC. Residues: CASSPGGEQFF.

The chain is built from TRBV7-2 and TRBJ2-3; 9 positions agree with TRBD2. CDR3 length equals 16 residues. The V gene's germline CDR1 is SGHTA and CDR2 FQGNSA. With 1 base clipped from V and 4 bases from J, the junction kept 6 bases outside the gene matches. The CDR3 sequence: CASSLEASGIADTQYF. Written as DNA, the CDR3 is TGTGCCAGCAGCTTAGAGGCTAGCGGGATTGCAGATACGCAGTATTTT.

As to this clone: The sample carries other DNA sequences with the same CDR3. This chain connects TRBV9 to TRBJ2-1, with 11 bases identical to TRBD2. Germline lookup yields CDR1 SGDLS and CDR2 YYNGEE. This CDR3 contains 15 residues. Trimming at V came to 0 bases and at J to 7 bases, leaving 3 bases not matched to a gene. In DNA, the CDR3 is TGTGCCAGCAGCGTAGTAGCGGGGGGGCCAAATGAGCAGTTCTTC. Its protein product is CASSVVAGGPNEQFF.

V gene TRBV18 combines with J gene TRBJ1-1; the D gene is possibly TRBD1 (6 bases). The CDR3 length is 14 residues. V was trimmed by 6 bases and J by 4 bases, leaving 15 bases between them. Germline V gives CDR1 KGHSH, CDR2 LQKENI. The CDR3 nucleotides read TGTGCCAGCTCTCATCGGCAGGGGCCCACTGAAGCTTTCTTT. It specifies CASSHRQGPTEAFF.

This clone was seen only a few times. This chain links TRBV5-8 with TRBJ2-5, with D unresolved. Trimming stripped 3 bases from V and 2 bases from J, with 14 bases between. The CDR3 contains 15 residues. Germline assignment: CDR1 SGHTS and CDR2 YDEGEE. This CDR3 reads CASSSPLQTQETQYF. Here the CDR3 DNA reads TGTGCCAGCAGCTCCCCTCTCCAGACACAAGAGACCCAGTACTTC.

The chain employs TRBV6-4 and TRBJ1-5; 7 nucleotides match TRBD1. Germline values: CDR1 MRHNA, CDR2 SNTAGT. The J segment lost 6 bases and the V segment lost 3 bases, leaving 5 bases of the junction unmatched. CDR3 length: 14 amino acids. CDR3 sequence reads: CASSEETGIQPQHF. The CDR3 DNA sequence: TGTGCCAGCAGTGAAGAGACAGGGATTCAGCCCCAGCATTTT.

The chain is built from TRBV30 and TRBJ2-7; 7 nucleotides agree with TRBD2. J was trimmed by 1 base and V by 4 bases; bases with no gene match: 10. The CDR3 runs 15 residues. Germline V gene data show CDR1 as GTSNPN and CDR2 as SVGIG (reference sequence). This CDR3 reads CAWTWGGTISYEQYF. DNA for the CDR3: TGTGCCTGGACCTGGGGAGGGACCATATCCTACGAGCAGTACTTC.

In this sample, this clone turned up once. This chain joins TRBV27 and TRBJ2-7; a weak D match, TRBD1 (6 bases). The CDR3 runs to 15 residues. V dropped 6 bases and J dropped 1 base, with 16 bases sitting between them. Germline CDR1 reads MNHEY; CDR2 reads SMNVEV (reference sequence). CDR3 in DNA: TGTGCCAGCAGGGAAACAGGGACCCCGTCCTACGAGCAGTACTTC. Encoded protein: CASRETGTPSYEQYF.

This chain links TRBV15 with TRBJ2-6, with TRBD1 matching over 7 bases. J gave up 0 bases and V 5 bases, and 13 bases lay outside the gene matches. The CDR3 length is 19 residues. CDR1 and CDR2 (germline): LNHNV, YYDKDF (reference sequence). The CDR3 spells CATSPRYRQGPSGANVLTF. CDR3 DNA: TGTGCCACCAGCCCCCGCTACCGACAGGGACCCTCTGGGGCCAACGTCCTGACTTTC.

This clone turned up a few times. The chain joins TRBV6-2 or TRBV6-3 to TRBJ1-1, with 9 bases lining up with TRBD1. Germline V lookup: CDR1 MNHEY, CDR2 SVGEGT. The CDR3 sequence is 12 residues long. V gave up 6 bases and J gave up 6 bases; unmatched junction bases: 2. Written as DNA, the CDR3 is TGTGCCAGCAGCTGGACAGGGGCTGAAGCTTTCTTT. Amino acid sequence: CASSWTGAEAFF.

The chain links TRBV5-1 to TRBJ1-3, with 7 bases matching TRBD1. With 0 bases clipped from V and 2 bases from J, the junction kept 8 bases outside the gene matches. The CDR3 extends over 17 amino acids. CDR1 and CDR2 (germline): SGHRS, YFSETQ. CDR3 loop: CASSLVAGGRPGNTIYF. As DNA, the CDR3 is TGCGCCAGCAGCTTGGTTGCAGGGGGTCGACCTGGAAACACCATATATTTT.

The chain uses TRBV2 and TRBJ2-3; unclear D gene. Germline V gives CDR1 SNHLY, CDR2 FYNNEI. CDR3 length: 13 residues. Between the trimmed V and J ends, which lost 4 bases and 4 bases, there was a span of 9 bases. CDR3 loop: CASSGLAPDTQYF. Here the CDR3 DNA reads TGTGCCAGCAGTGGGTTGGCCCCAGATACGCAGTATTTT.